The clone carrying this T cell receptor (beta chain) was observed a few times. Its antigen is currently unknown. This entry belongs to a study of beta chain features in type 1 diabetes. Expressed TCRB transcripts were sequenced because the entire RNA isolate underwent reverse transcription. Using immunoSEQ multiplex PCR, the repertoire was profiled, and TCRdb retains in-frame clones only, with some absent. The sample records 200,000 to 250,000 clones, over 8.5% being singletons. This CDR3 has 16 residues. Germline V gene data show CDR1 as SGHRS and CDR2 as YFSETQ. V lost 1 base to trimming and J lost 1 base, with 13 bases between them. Sorting with CD45RO/CCR7/CD25/CD127/CD95/CD27 yielded naive, central memory, regulatory and stem-like memory CD4+ cells. Notes on the study in general: Insertions were fewer and deletions more numerous at VDJ junctions in type 1 diabetes patients. Moderate yet significant TCRB CDR3 shortening was seen in Type 1 diabetes patients in all four CD4+ subsets. Sampled from patients, naive, central memory and Treg TCRB repertoires appeared more similar than those sampled from healthy donors.

This clonotype was obtained from a woman aged 18-30 years in good health. Sequencing was carried out using naive CD4+ T cells from blood. The chain joins TRBV5-1 to TRBJ2-3, with D perhaps matching TRBD2 (6 bases). CDR3 protein: CASSLYPGDGTDTQYF. The CDR3 DNA reads TGCGCCAGCAGCTTGTATCCGGGAGACGGCACAGATACGCAGTATTTT. Full variable domain (outside the CDR3, taken from reference TRBV5-1 and TRBJ2-3): KAGVTQTPRYLIKTRGQQVTLSCSPISGHRSVSWYQQTPGQGLQFLFEYFSETQRNKGNFPGRFSGRQFSNSRSEMNVSTLELGDSALYLCASSLYPGDGTDTQYFGPGTRLTVL.